This T cell receptor (beta chain) was captured in a study of quantifying T cell responses using KT2 cells. For the study at large: Reverse transcription used primers in the TCR alpha and beta constant regions. Estimated efficiency of the T4 ligation step was above 8.5% under optimum conditions.

An oligo carrying a UMI was ligated to the cDNA 3' end. First-round PCR used 4 cycles and beta primers RC1.1 and RC1.2 covering TRBC1 and TRBC2. TCRdb re-called the UMI-ligation and nested PCR reads through MiXCR, storing one row per CDR3 protein. Here the sample spans 40,000 to 55,000 distinct CDR3 sequences, roughly 10% being singletons. The length of the CDR3 is 14 residues. The germline CDR1 and CDR2 sequences are DFQATT and SNEGSKA (reference sequence). With 0 bases clipped from V and 7 bases from J, the junction kept 9 bases outside the gene matches. This clonotype was detected many times. The specimen sequenced was PBMCs spiked with cells of the T cell clone KT2. This TCR came from a human donor. V usage is TRBV20-1 and J usage is TRBJ2-7; 7 positions agree with TRBD1. The CDR3 DNA follows: TGCAGTGCTAGAGATTTCACAGGGGTGGAGGAGCAGTACTTC. Residues: CSARDFTGVEEQYF.